This section outlines one T cell receptor beta chain sequence together with its context. This record comes from a study of blood T cell repertoires in COVID-19. Study background: Specimens from acute and convalescent COVID-19 originated in the United States, Italy and Spain. Sample material is recorded as cDNA or gDNA derived from T cells, B-cell-depleted T cells, or PBMCs.

Those enrolled in Seattle joined during active infection and were followed longitudinally afterward. Authors' processing steps: Amplification of reference gene primers was used by the study to estimate nucleated cell counts. Repertoires were generated with immunoSEQ multiplex PCR, while TCRdb's copy carries only in-frame clones and drops some. V and J calls and clone size come straight from that table; D and trimming were deduced from the DNA. The table shows fewer than 250,000 clones, with approximately 91% occurring only once. Germline V gene data show CDR1 as ENHRY and CDR2 as SYGVKD. The V end was cut by 7 bases, the J end by 2 bases, with 8 bases between. The CDR3 totals 12 residues.

Material: peripheral blood. This receptor was identified in a man aged 25-45 years with COVID-19, enrolled during active disease. The chain uses TRBV10-3 and TRBJ1-2, with D unresolved. In nucleotides, the CDR3 is TGTGCCATCAATAGCCCAAACTATGGCTACACCTTC. It translates to CAINSPNYGYTF.